These 27 T cell receptor beta chains originate from one sample sequenced in a study of blood T cell repertoires in COVID-19. TCRdb keeps only in-frame clones here, not all; method: immunoSEQ multiplex PCR. The data contain some 260,000 clones, around 90% of them singletons. The specimen was peripheral blood. All receptors derive from a woman in her 30s with acute or convalescent COVID-19.

This clone turned up a few times. The chain joins TRBV6-1 to TRBJ1-2, with D perhaps TRBD1 (5 bases). The germline V gene has CDR1 MNHNS and CDR2 SASEGT. The CDR3 is 15 residues long. V shed 0 bases and J shed 1 base, with 9 bases lying between them. This CDR3 is CASSEARGINYGYTF. CDR3 nucleotide sequence: TGTGCCAGCAGTGAAGCACGGGGGATTAACTATGGCTACACCTTC.

The chain uses TRBV4-3 and TRBJ1-1; D might be TRBD1 (5 bases). The CDR3 length is 15 residues. Trimming removed 4 bases at V and 2 bases at J, with 14 bases between. Germline values: CDR1 LGHNA, CDR2 YSLEER. The CDR3: CASSLLGGGNTEAFF. Here the CDR3 DNA reads TGCGCCAGCAGCCTCCTAGGCGGGGGAAACACTGAAGCTTTCTTT.

The V gene is TRBV21-1, the J gene TRBJ1-5. TRBV21-1 is a documented pseudogene. This CDR3 region has 15 residues. Here the CDR3 reads CASSKRLLGGQPQHF. The CDR3 DNA is TGTGCCAGCAGCAAAAGACTCCTCGGGGGTCAGCCCCAGCATTTT.

The genes are TRBV14 and TRBJ1-4; D is unclear. Germline CDR1 and CDR2: SGHDN and FVKESK. The CDR3 extends over 15 amino acids. V was shortened by 0 bases and J by 5 bases, with 10 bases between the two germline ends. The CDR3 nucleotides are TGTGCCAGCAGCCAAGATATGGACTACAATGAAAAACTGTTTTTT. Residues: CASSQDMDYNEKLFF.

The chain joins TRBV27 to TRBJ2-1, with 7 bases matching TRBD2. The J segment lost 2 bases and the V segment lost 5 bases, leaving 6 bases of the junction unmatched. The CDR3 loop spans 15 amino acids. Germline CDR1 MNHEY, CDR2 SMNVEV (reference sequence). CDR3 sequence (DNA): TGTGCCAGCAGTCCCTGGGAGGGCCCCTACAATGAGCAGTTCTTC. This encodes CASSPWEGPYNEQFF.

This chain links TRBV5-1 with TRBJ2-5; TRBD1 agrees at 9 bases. Germline-derived CDR1 and CDR2 are SGHRS and YFSETQ. There are 13 residues in the CDR3. The J segment lost 6 bases and the V segment lost 3 bases, leaving 3 bases of the junction unmatched. CDR3 sequence reads: CASSSGQGKTQYF. DNA of the CDR3: TGCGCCAGCAGCTCCGGACAGGGGAAGACCCAGTACTTC.

The rearrangement uses TRBV7-3 and TRBJ2-5; 8 nucleotides agree with TRBD2. Trimming removed 2 bases from V and 0 bases from J; junction bases left unmatched: 5. The CDR3 covers 16 residues. Germline lookup yields CDR1 SGHTA and CDR2 FQGTGA. The CDR3 DNA follows: TGTGCCAGCAGCTTACGCCCGGGAGGGTACCAAGAGACCCAGTACTTC. Its protein product is CASSLRPGGYQETQYF.

The genes are TRBV4-2 and TRBJ2-1; 9 bases align to TRBD2. The CDR3 contains 15 residues. Germline CDR1 and CDR2: LGHNA and YNFKEQ. With V trimmed by 4 bases and J by 6 bases, 7 bases remained unmatched. Written as DNA, the CDR3 is TGTGCCAGCAGCCTTAGCGGGAGTTGGGGCAATGAGCAGTTCTTC. Translated: CASSLSGSWGNEQFF.

V and J are TRBV5-4 and TRBJ1-2, with 12 bases lining up with TRBD1. The CDR3 length is 15 residues. Germline-derived CDR1 and CDR2 are SGHNT and YYREEE (reference sequence). The ends lost 9 bases at V and 8 bases at J; junction bases unmatched: 14. The CDR3 DNA is TGTGCCAACGGACACGATATAGGGACAGGGGGCGGCTACACCTTC. Translating gives CANGHDIGTGGGYTF.

In its sample, this clone was seen a few times. V is TRBV27 and J is TRBJ2-3; 8 bases align to TRBD2. The CDR3 length is 14 residues. J was trimmed by 6 bases and V by 2 bases; bases with no gene match: 4. CDR1 MNHEY and CDR2 SMNVEV come from the germline V gene (reference sequence). The CDR3 nucleotides read TGTGCCAGCAGTTTAGGTAGCGGGATTGATACGCAGTATTTT. As protein: CASSLGSGIDTQYF.

The chain joins TRBV5-8 to TRBJ2-7; 9 bases fit TRBD1. The V and J ends lost 2 bases and 4 bases, in that order; junction bases with no gene match: 7. Germline V gene data show CDR1 as SGHTS and CDR2 as YDEGEE. CDR3 length: 15 residues. In DNA form, the CDR3 reads TGTGCCAGCAGCTTCTACGGGACAGGGTTGTACGAGCAGTACTTC. Its translation: CASSFYGTGLYEQYF.

CDR3 nucleotide sequence: TGTGCCAGCTCACCCTCGGGACAGGGGGCTTCCGAGCAGTACTTC. It encodes CASSPSGQGASEQYF. This rearrangement joins TRBV18 to TRBJ2-7, with 12 nucleotides matching TRBD1. In germline, CDR1 is KGHSH, CDR2 LQKENI. The CDR3 consists of 15 residues. V trimming: 3 bases; J trimming: 6 bases; junction bases outside the gene matches: 6.

CDR3 sequence reads: CASSLVGTGLNEQFF. In DNA form, the CDR3 reads TGCGCCAGCAGCTTGGTCGGGACAGGGTTGAATGAGCAGTTCTTC. The genes are TRBV5-1 and TRBJ2-1; 9 bases align to TRBD1. Germline V gives CDR1 SGHRS, CDR2 YFSETQ. V gave up 0 bases and J gave up 7 bases; unmatched junction bases: 5. This CDR3 comprises 15 residues.

The chain recombines TRBV7-8 with TRBJ1-6; 9 bases map to TRBD1. The ends lost 5 bases at V and 7 bases at J; junction bases unmatched: 12. The CDR3 length is 17 residues. Germline assignment: CDR1 SGHVS and CDR2 FQNEAQ. Here the CDR3 DNA reads TGTGCCAGCAGCCGAACGGAGGGACAGGGTACCAATTCACCCCTCCACTTT. The encoded protein is CASSRTEGQGTNSPLHF. Full variable domain (outside the CDR3, taken from reference TRBV7-8 and TRBJ1-6): GAGVSQSPRYKVAKRGQDVALRCDPISGHVSLFWYQQALGQGPEFLTYFQNEAQLDKSGLPSDRFFAERPEGSVSTLKIQRTQQEDSAVYLCASSRTEGQGTNSPLHFGNGTRLTVT.

The V and J genes are TRBV6-2 or TRBV6-3 and TRBJ2-6; D may be TRBD2 (6 bases). The V gene lost 2 bases and the J gene lost 0 bases, with 14 bases spanning the gap. Per the germline V gene, CDR1 is MNHEY and CDR2 is SVGEGT. The CDR3 sequence is 18 residues long. CDR3: CASSYPPGLGSGANVLTF. CDR3 sequence (DNA): TGTGCCAGCAGTTACCCCCCGGGACTGGGCTCTGGGGCCAACGTCCTGACTTTC.

This clone is a singleton in its sample. The V gene is TRBV19, the J gene TRBJ1-2, with TRBD1 identical over 9 bases. V gave up 3 bases and J gave up 0 bases; unmatched junction bases: 11. This CDR3 spans 18 amino acids. CDR1 and CDR2 from the germline V gene are LNHDA and SQIVND (reference sequence). Written as DNA, the CDR3 is TGTGCCAGTAGTATGTGGTTGGGAACAGGGGGCCCTAACTATGGCTACACCTTC. Protein product: CASSMWLGTGGPNYGYTF.

The CDR3 loop is CAWSVPDRRNQPQHF. The CDR3 nucleotides are TGTGCCTGGAGTGTACCGGACAGGCGAAATCAGCCCCAGCATTTT. The chain combines TRBV30 with TRBJ1-5; 7 positions agree with TRBD1. V was clipped by 0 bases and J by 4 bases; unmatched bases: 6. The CDR3 has 15 residues. Germline V lookup: CDR1 GTSNPN, CDR2 SVGIG (reference sequence).

On this clone: This sample includes further DNA sequences coding for the same CDR3. The chain recombines TRBV10-3 with TRBJ1-5; D might be TRBD1 (5 bases). Trimming left V 0 bases short and J 2 bases short, with 8 bases between. CDR1 and CDR2 from the germline V gene are ENHRY and SYGVKD. This CDR3 region has 15 residues. The CDR3 is CAISESGQRNQPQHF. The CDR3 nucleotides are TGTGCCATCAGTGAGTCGGGGCAGCGCAATCAGCCCCAGCATTTT.

This clone appeared once. The chain is built from TRBV5-4 and TRBJ2-3; TRBD2 agrees at 10 bases. With V trimmed by 4 bases and J by 6 bases, 11 bases remained unmatched. There are 16 residues in the CDR3. From germline, CDR1 is SGHNT and CDR2 YYREEE (reference sequence). For the CDR3, the DNA is TGTGCCAGCAGCGACTACCTAGCGGGAGCATCGGATACGCAGTATTTT. Its translation: CASSDYLAGASDTQYF.

The rearrangement joins TRBV23-1 to TRBJ2-7, with TRBD1 identical over 9 bases. TRBV23-1 is labeled an ORF, and its function is uncertain. This CDR3 comprises 17 residues. With 0 bases clipped from V and 3 bases from J, the junction kept 9 bases outside the gene matches. CDR3 loop: CASSQSRRTGVFYEQYF. CDR3 nucleotides: TGCGCCAGCAGTCAATCCCGTCGGACAGGGGTATTCTACGAGCAGTACTTC.

V is TRBV12-3 or TRBV12-4 and J is TRBJ2-2; D may be TRBD2 (6 bases). The CDR3 sequence is 13 residues long. Trimming removed 5 bases from V and 6 bases from J, with 10 bases in between. The CDR3 sequence is CASSLTRPGELFF. Written as DNA, the CDR3 is TGTGCCAGCAGTCTGACTAGGCCCGGGGAGCTGTTTTTT.

The J gene is TRBJ1-2, the V gene TRBV7-3; D is ambiguous. CDR1 SGHTA and CDR2 FQGTGA come from the germline V gene. Trimming stripped 1 base from V and 4 bases from J, with 16 bases between. The CDR3 totals 16 residues. CDR3: CASSLKPKGGIYGYTF. The CDR3 DNA follows: TGTGCCAGCAGCTTAAAGCCCAAGGGAGGGATCTATGGCTACACCTTC.

The chain employs TRBV13 and TRBJ1-6; D is undetermined. The V gene lost 4 bases and the J gene lost 0 bases, with 4 bases spanning the gap. The CDR3 totals 14 residues. Germline V gene data show CDR1 as PRHDT and CDR2 as FYEKMQ (reference sequence). CDR3 residues: CASSSSSYNSPLHF. For the CDR3, the DNA is TGTGCCAGCAGCTCTAGCTCCTATAATTCACCCCTCCACTTT.

This clone occurred a few times. Here the CDR3 reads CSVITGEASYEQYF. CDR3 sequence (DNA): TGCAGCGTTATCACAGGGGAGGCCTCCTACGAGCAGTACTTC. The rearrangement joins TRBV29-1 to TRBJ2-7; a possible D gene is TRBD1 (7 bases). The CDR3 runs to 14 residues. The germline V and J ends were trimmed by 5 bases and 0 bases, with 14 bases remaining between them. CDR1 is SQVTM and CDR2 is ANQGSEA in the germline V gene.

The chain recombines TRBV7-2 with TRBJ2-7; D gene ambiguous. Trimming shortened V by 5 bases and J by 5 bases, and 13 bases separated the two germline ends. Per germline, CDR1 SGHTA and CDR2 FQGNSA. The CDR3 consists of 13 residues. The CDR3 nucleotides read TGTGCCAGCAGCCGAAGAGATGTGGACGAGCAGTACTTC. Its translation: CASSRRDVDEQYF.

The chain recombines TRBV11-3 with TRBJ2-3, with 9 bases identical to TRBD2. The length of the CDR3 is 12 residues. Germline CDR1 and CDR2: SGHNT and YENEEA. Germline trimming cut 6 bases from V and 9 bases from J; bases unmatched to any gene: 4. The CDR3 DNA sequence: TGTGCCAGCAGTTATAGCGGGAGCACGCAGTATTTT. Translated: CASSYSGSTQYF. Combining the CDR3 with reference TRBV11-3 and TRBJ2-3 gives the whole variable domain EAGVVQSPRYKIIEKKQPVAFWCNPISGHNTLYWYLQNLGQGPELLIRYENEEAVDDSQLPKDRFSAERLKGVDSTLKIQPAELGDSAVYLCASSYSGSTQYFGPGTRLTVL.

This clone was seen once. The rearrangement uses TRBV7-3 and TRBJ1-1; D is possibly TRBD1 (5 bases). The CDR3 is 15 amino acids. Germline V lookup: CDR1 SGHTA, CDR2 FQGTGA. Trimming left V 5 bases short and J 3 bases short, with 16 bases between. The CDR3 reads CASSPAGPGYTEAFF. The CDR3 nucleotides read TGTGCCAGCAGCCCAGCCGGACCAGGGTACACTGAAGCTTTCTTT.